Listed below are T cell receptor beta chains from one sample, sequenced in a study of cytomegalovirus exposure and HLA in healthy donors. Repertoires were generated with immunoSEQ multiplex PCR, while TCRdb's copy carries only in-frame clones and drops some. The sample holds approximately 100,000 clones; over 65% are singletons and the top ten take over 5%. The sample comprised PBMCs. The receptors shown here come from a female donor in good health and CMV-seropositive. Each CDR3 is given with its conserved first and last residue. Fields, in order: V gene, J gene, CDR3 protein.

V gene: TRBV12-5; J gene: TRBJ2-6; CDR3 protein: CASGFGLLSRGANVLTF
V gene: TRBV30; J gene: TRBJ1-4; CDR3 protein: CAWSVLTGGGGTNEKLFF
V gene: TRBV28; J gene: TRBJ2-7; CDR3 protein: CASRVPGLAARGEQYF
V gene: TRBV6-1; J gene: TRBJ1-2; CDR3 protein: CASSGQTGLRGGYTF
V gene: TRBV27; J gene: TRBJ2-7; CDR3 protein: CASSPLAGSSYEQYF
V gene: TRBV5-8; J gene: TRBJ2-7; CDR3 protein: CASSTGTGTFYEQYF
V gene: TRBV7-2; J gene: TRBJ2-1; CDR3 protein: CASSLGLAGAYNEQFF
V gene: TRBV4-2; J gene: TRBJ1-1; CDR3 protein: CASSYPGQGTEAFF
V gene: TRBV9; J gene: TRBJ2-5; CDR3 protein: CASSVGQGAEVETQYF
V gene: TRBV23-1; J gene: TRBJ1-2; CDR3 protein: CASSQGGTGYGYTF
V gene: TRBV6-6; J gene: TRBJ2-3; CDR3 protein: CASSWVPAEDTQYF
V gene: TRBV19; J gene: TRBJ1-2; CDR3 protein: CASSRPGGINYGYTF
V gene: TRBV30; J gene: TRBJ1-5; CDR3 protein: CAWGGQGLYQPQHF
V gene: TRBV2; J gene: TRBJ2-5; CDR3 protein: CASSNLGETQYF
V gene: TRBV28; J gene: TRBJ1-1; CDR3 protein: CASSDRQYTEAFF
V gene: TRBV6-5; J gene: TRBJ2-1; CDR3 protein: CASSPYGNEQFF
V gene: TRBV18; J gene: TRBJ1-2; CDR3 protein: CASSPGFGGGDGYTF
V gene: TRBV5-1; J gene: TRBJ2-1; CDR3 protein: CASSFSGTEKKAFF
V gene: TRBV6-1; J gene: TRBJ2-3; CDR3 protein: CASSERRRTSGRGGDTQYF
V gene: TRBV30; J gene: TRBJ1-5; CDR3 protein: CAWSVGTGNQPQHF
V gene: TRBV7-2; J gene: TRBJ1-5; CDR3 protein: CASSLALAGANQPQHF
V gene: TRBV25-1; J gene: TRBJ2-4; CDR3 protein: CASSESRDGTAKKNIQYF
V gene: TRBV2; J gene: TRBJ1-1; CDR3 protein: CASSEAGGATEAFF
V gene: TRBV4-1; J gene: -; CDR3 protein: CASSQVGGNYEQYF
V gene: TRBV10-2; J gene: TRBJ2-1; CDR3 protein: CASSPRGGGIYNEQFF
V gene: TRBV28; J gene: TRBJ1-1; CDR3 protein: CASISGHNTEAFF
V gene: TRBV7-9; J gene: TRBJ1-4; CDR3 protein: CASSSTGGWELFF
V gene: TRBV5-1; J gene: TRBJ1-2; CDR3 protein: CASSFGLGTPGPYGYTF
V gene: TRBV7-8; J gene: TRBJ2-3; CDR3 protein: CASSPGWTDTQYF
V gene: TRBV21-1; J gene: TRBJ2-1; CDR3 protein: CASSKTGTGFHEQFF
V gene: TRBV27; J gene: TRBJ1-2; CDR3 protein: CASSRQQGWLGYTF
V gene: TRBV6-5; J gene: TRBJ2-7; CDR3 protein: CASSYRRLAPYEQYF
V gene: TRBV27; J gene: TRBJ2-7; CDR3 protein: CASSRRDNYEQYF
V gene: TRBV5-6; J gene: TRBJ1-2; CDR3 protein: CASSRGLGFYGYTF
V gene: TRBV4-2; J gene: TRBJ2-5; CDR3 protein: CASSPGPGGETQYF
V gene: TRBV6-5; J gene: TRBJ1-5; CDR3 protein: CASRRGGGQPQHF
V gene: TRBV2; J gene: TRBJ1-4; CDR3 protein: CASRTREANEKLFF
V gene: TRBV27; J gene: TRBJ1-3; CDR3 protein: CASIPIAGGNTIYF
V gene: TRBV6-6; J gene: TRBJ2-7; CDR3 protein: CASAGRTSGSYEQYF
V gene: TRBV27; J gene: TRBJ1-6; CDR3 protein: CASSSYRGSPLHF
V gene: TRBV28; J gene: TRBJ2-3; CDR3 protein: CASSLGGTGGDTQYF
V gene: TRBV6-5; J gene: TRBJ2-2; CDR3 protein: CASRRTANTGELFF
V gene: TRBV19; J gene: TRBJ1-5; CDR3 protein: CASSTEGGSNQPQHF
V gene: TRBV6-5; J gene: TRBJ1-2; CDR3 protein: CASSSTGSVYTF
V gene: TRBV11-1; J gene: TRBJ1-6; CDR3 protein: CASSLFRDSPLHF
V gene: TRBV11-3; J gene: TRBJ2-2; CDR3 protein: CASSLGPQNTGELFF
V gene: TRBV28; J gene: TRBJ1-1; CDR3 protein: CASSLGTALGLDTEAFF
V gene: TRBV30; J gene: TRBJ2-1; CDR3 protein: CAWSVGGGHNEQFF
V gene: TRBV14; J gene: TRBJ2-1; CDR3 protein: CASSQASGGRGYNEQFF
V gene: TRBV10-3; J gene: TRBJ2-1; CDR3 protein: CAISDTSGSSGEQFF
V gene: TRBV7-3; J gene: TRBJ2-2; CDR3 protein: CASSPSTGGAGELFF
V gene: TRBV30; J gene: TRBJ1-6; CDR3 protein: CAWGTGDIPSPLHF
V gene: TRBV4-1; J gene: TRBJ2-1; CDR3 protein: CASSHPDRDYNEQFF
V gene: TRBV19; J gene: TRBJ1-5; CDR3 protein: CASSIPLPQGMGNQPQHF